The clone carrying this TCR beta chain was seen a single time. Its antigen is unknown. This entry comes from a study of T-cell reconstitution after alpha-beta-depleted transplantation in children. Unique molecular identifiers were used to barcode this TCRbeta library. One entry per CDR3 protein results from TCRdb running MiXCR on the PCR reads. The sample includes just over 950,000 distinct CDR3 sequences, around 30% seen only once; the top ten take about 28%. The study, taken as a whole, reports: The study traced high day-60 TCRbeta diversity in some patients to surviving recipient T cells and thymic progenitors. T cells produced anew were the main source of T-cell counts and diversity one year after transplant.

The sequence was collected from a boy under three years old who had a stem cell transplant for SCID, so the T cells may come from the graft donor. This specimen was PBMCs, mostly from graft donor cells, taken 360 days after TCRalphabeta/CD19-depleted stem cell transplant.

CDR3 in DNA: TGCGCCAGCAGTAACTATCAGCAGAATGAGCAGTTCTTC. Amino acids: CASSNYQQNEQFF. The J gene is TRBJ2-1, the V gene TRBV5-1; D ambiguous. Trimming shortened V by 5 bases and J by 7 bases, and 13 bases separated the two germline ends. Germline CDR1 reads SGHRS; CDR2 reads YFSETQ. The CDR3 covers 13 residues.